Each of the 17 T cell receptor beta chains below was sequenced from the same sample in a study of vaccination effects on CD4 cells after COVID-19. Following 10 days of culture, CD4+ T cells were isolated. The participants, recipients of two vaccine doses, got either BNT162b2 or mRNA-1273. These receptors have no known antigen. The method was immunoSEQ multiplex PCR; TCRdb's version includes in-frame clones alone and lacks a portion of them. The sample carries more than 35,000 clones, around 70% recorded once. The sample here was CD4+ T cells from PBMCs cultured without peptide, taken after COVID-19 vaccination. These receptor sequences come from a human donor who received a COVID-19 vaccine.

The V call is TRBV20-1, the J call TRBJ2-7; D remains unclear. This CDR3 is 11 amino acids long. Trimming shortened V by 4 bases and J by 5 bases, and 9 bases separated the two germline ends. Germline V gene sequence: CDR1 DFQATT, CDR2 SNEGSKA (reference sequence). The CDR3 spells CSANYRDEQYF. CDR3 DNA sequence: TGCAGTGCTAACTACAGAGACGAGCAGTACTTC.

This chain's CDR3 is CASSSGQGWQPQHF. The CDR3 nucleotides are TGTGCCAGCAGCTCTGGACAGGGGTGGCAGCCCCAGCATTTT. V is TRBV9 and J is TRBJ1-5; TRBD1 aligns across 9 bases. Germline V gene sequence: CDR1 SGDLS, CDR2 YYNGEE. The CDR3 runs 14 residues. The V gene end was trimmed by 4 bases and the J gene end by 7 bases; junction bases not matched to a gene: 6.

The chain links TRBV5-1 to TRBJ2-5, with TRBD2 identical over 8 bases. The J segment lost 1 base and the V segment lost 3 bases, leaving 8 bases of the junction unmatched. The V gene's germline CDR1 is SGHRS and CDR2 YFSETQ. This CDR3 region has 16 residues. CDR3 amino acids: CASSSPLAGTQETQYF. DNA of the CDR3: TGCGCCAGCAGCTCGCCTTTAGCGGGGACCCAAGAGACCCAGTACTTC. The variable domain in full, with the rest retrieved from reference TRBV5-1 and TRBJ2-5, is KAGVTQTPRYLIKTRGQQVTLSCSPISGHRSVSWYQQTPGQGLQFLFEYFSETQRNKGNFPGRFSGRQFSNSRSEMNVSTLELGDSALYLCASSSPLAGTQETQYFGPGTRLLVL.

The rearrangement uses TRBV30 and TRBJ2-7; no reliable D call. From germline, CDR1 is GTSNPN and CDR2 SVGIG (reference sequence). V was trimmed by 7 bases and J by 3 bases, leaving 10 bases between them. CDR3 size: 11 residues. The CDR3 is CAFAVNYEQYF. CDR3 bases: TGTGCCTTTGCGGTTAACTACGAGCAGTACTTC.

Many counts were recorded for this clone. CDR3 protein: CASSDRQEPNQPQHF. The CDR3 DNA sequence: TGTGCCAGCAGTGATAGACAGGAACCTAATCAGCCCCAGCATTTT. The chain links TRBV2 to TRBJ1-5; maybe TRBD1 (6 bases). The V end lost 3 bases, the J end lost 4 bases, and 13 bases lay between the germline ends. The V gene's germline CDR1 is SNHLY and CDR2 FYNNEI. The length of the CDR3 is 15 residues.

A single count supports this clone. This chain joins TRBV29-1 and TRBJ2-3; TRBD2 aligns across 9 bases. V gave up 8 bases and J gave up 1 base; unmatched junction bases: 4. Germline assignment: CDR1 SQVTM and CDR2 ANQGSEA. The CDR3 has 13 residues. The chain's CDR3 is CSLRTSGTDTQYF. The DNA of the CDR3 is TGCAGCCTCAGGACTAGCGGCACAGATACGCAGTATTTT.

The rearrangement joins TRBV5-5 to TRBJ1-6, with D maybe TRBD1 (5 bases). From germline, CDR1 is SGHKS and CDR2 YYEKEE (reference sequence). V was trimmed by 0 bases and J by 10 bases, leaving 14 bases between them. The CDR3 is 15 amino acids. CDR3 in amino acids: CASSLGGSAGSPLHF. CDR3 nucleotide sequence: TGTGCCAGCAGCTTGGGGGGCTCCGCGGGGTCACCCCTCCACTTT.

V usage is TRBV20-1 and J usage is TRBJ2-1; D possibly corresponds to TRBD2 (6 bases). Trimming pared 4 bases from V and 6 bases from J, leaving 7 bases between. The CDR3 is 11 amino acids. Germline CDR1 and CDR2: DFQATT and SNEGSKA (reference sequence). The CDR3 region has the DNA TGCAGTGCTAAGCGGGTCAATGAGCAGTTCTTC. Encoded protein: CSAKRVNEQFF.

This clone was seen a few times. The CDR3 protein is CASSADRGREAFF. The CDR3 coding sequence is TGTGCCAGCTCAGCCGACAGGGGGCGCGAAGCTTTCTTT. The V gene is TRBV18, the J gene TRBJ1-1; 10 nucleotides agree with TRBD1. The CDR3 is made up of 13 amino acids. The trim removed 5 bases at V and 8 bases at J, leaving 5 bases unmatched. Germline assignment: CDR1 KGHSH and CDR2 LQKENI.

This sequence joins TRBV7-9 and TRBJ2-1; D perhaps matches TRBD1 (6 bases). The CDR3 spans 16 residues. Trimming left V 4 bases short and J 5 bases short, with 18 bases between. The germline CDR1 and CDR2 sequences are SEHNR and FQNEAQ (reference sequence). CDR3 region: CASSSRTAGINNEQFF. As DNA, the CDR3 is TGTGCCAGCAGCTCGAGGACAGCCGGAATAAACAATGAGCAGTTCTTC.

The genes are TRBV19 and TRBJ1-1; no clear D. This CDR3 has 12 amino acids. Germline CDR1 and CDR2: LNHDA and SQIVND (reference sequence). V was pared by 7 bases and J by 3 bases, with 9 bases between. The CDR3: CASKLDYTEAFF. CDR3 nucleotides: TGTGCCAGTAAATTGGACTACACTGAAGCTTTCTTT.

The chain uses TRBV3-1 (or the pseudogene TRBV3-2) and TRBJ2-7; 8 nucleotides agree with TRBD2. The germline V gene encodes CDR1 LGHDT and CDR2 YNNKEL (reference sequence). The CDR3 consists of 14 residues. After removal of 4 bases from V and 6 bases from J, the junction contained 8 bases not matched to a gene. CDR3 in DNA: TGTGCCAGCAGCCGTTCGGGACTAGGGCTCGAGCAGTACTTC. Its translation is CASSRSGLGLEQYF.

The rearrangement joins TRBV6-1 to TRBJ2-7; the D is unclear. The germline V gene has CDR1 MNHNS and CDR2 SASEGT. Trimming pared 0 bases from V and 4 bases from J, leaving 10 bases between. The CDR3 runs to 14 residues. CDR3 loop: CASSEAYGRYEQYF. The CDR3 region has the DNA TGTGCCAGCAGTGAAGCGTACGGTAGGTACGAGCAGTACTTC.

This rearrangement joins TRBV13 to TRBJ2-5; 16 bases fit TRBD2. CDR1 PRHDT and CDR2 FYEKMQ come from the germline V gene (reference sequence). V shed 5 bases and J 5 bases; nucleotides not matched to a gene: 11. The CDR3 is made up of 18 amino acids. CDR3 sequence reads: CASSPYGTSGRVGETQYF. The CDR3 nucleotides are TGTGCCAGCAGCCCCTACGGGACTAGCGGGAGGGTAGGGGAGACCCAGTACTTC.

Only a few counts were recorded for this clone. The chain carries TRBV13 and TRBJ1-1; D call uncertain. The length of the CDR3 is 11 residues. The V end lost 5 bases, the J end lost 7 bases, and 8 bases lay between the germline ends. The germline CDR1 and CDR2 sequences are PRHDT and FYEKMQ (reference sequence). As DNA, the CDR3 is TGTGCCAGCAGCCTCCGGCATGAAGCTTTCTTT. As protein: CASSLRHEAFF.

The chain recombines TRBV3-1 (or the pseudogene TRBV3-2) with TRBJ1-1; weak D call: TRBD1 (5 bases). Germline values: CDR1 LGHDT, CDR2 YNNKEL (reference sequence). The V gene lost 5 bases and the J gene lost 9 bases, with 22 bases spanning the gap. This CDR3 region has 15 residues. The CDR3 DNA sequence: TGTGCCAGCAGCTACGGGACGGCTGAGGGCGGGAAAGCTTTCTTT. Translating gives CASSYGTAEGGKAFF.

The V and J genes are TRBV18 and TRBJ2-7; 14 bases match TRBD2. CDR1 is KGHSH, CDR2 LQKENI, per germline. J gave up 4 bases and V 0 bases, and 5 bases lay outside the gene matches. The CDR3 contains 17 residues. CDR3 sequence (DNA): TGTGCCAGCTCACCACCGGGACTAGCGGGAGCCTGGTACGAGCAGTACTTC. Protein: CASSPPGLAGAWYEQYF.